The TCR beta chain under discussion was sequenced for a study of molecular identifiers for immune sequencing clone quantification. Study-level findings and limits: The sizes of highly expanded clones could be underestimated when identical TCR molecules share a barcode. Jurkat TCR RNA that was spiked in from one cell was reportedly detectable among some 970,000 naive cells. For effector cells, clones above 20 RNA copies held over 98% of molecules; for naive cells, under 1%.

Details on this clonotype: Antigen: not known.

Trimming cost V 7 bases and J 3 bases; bases outside gene matches: 13. The CDR3 totals 16 residues. CDR1 is SGHAT, CDR2 FQNNGV, per germline. Previously described methods and listed TCR primers were employed for the bulk TCR libraries. One entry per CDR3 protein results from TCRdb running MiXCR on the PCR reads. Among about 63,000 distinct CDR3 sequences listed, around 19% were seen once. The clonotype originates from a human donor in good health. Some libraries in this study had Jurkat cell RNA spiked in. J is TRBJ2-7 and V is TRBV11-2; 9 nucleotides line up with TRBD2. Sequencing was carried out using naive CD8+ T cells from blood, with Jurkat cell RNA spiked in. The subset was: FACS-sorted CD8+CD4-CCR7+CD45RA+ naive T cells. Here the CDR3 DNA reads TGTGCCAGCACCCCCGCAACCATAGCGGGAGTCTACGAGCAGTACTTC. This codes for CASTPATIAGVYEQYF. The complete variable domain, with remaining parts taken from reference TRBV11-2 and TRBJ2-7, reads EAGVAQSPRYKIIEKRQSVAFWCNPISGHATLYWYQQILGQGPKLLIQFQNNGVVDDSQLPKDRFSAERLKGVDSTLKIQPAKLEDSAVYLCASTPATIAGVYEQYFGPGTRLTVT.